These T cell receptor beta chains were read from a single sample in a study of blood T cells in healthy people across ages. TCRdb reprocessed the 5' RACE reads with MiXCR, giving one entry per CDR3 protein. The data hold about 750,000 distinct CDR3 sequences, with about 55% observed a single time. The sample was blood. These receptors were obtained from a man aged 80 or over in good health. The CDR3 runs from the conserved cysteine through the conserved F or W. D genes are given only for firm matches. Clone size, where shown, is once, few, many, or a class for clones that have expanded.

CASSFGRERTGELFF	TGTGCCAGCAGTTTTGGGCGGGAGAGGACCGGGGAGCTGTTTTTT	NA	TRBD2	TRBJ2-2	TRBV12-3/TRBV12-4
CASSVDGRNRMNTEAFF	TGTGCCAGCTCAGTAGACGGTAGAAATCGAATGAACACTGAAGCTTTCTTT	NA	NA	TRBJ1-1	TRBV18
CSALRGVDSEAFF	TGCAGTGCCCTAAGAGGGGTGGACTCGGAAGCTTTCTTT	NA	NA	TRBJ1-1	TRBV20-1
CSARSPGLAHNEQFF	TGCAGTGCTAGGTCCCCGGGACTAGCCCACAATGAGCAGTTCTTC	NA	TRBD2	TRBJ2-1	TRBV20-1
CASSSLVWGLGDEQYF	TGTGCCAGCAGCAGTTTGGTCTGGGGGTTGGGGGACGAGCAGTACTTC	NA	NA	TRBJ2-7	TRBV21-1
CASSPGQGWTGELFF	TGTGCCAGCAGTCCCGGACAGGGATGGACCGGGGAGCTGTTTTTT	NA	TRBD1	TRBJ2-2	TRBV12-3/TRBV12-4
CASSHQNTAGGPRYNEQFF	TGTGCCAGCAGCCACCAAAATACAGCGGGAGGGCCTCGATACAATGAGCAGTTCTTC	NA	TRBD2	TRBJ2-1	TRBV7-6
CATSEQGIWGEQFF	TGTGCCACCAGTGAACAGGGGATTTGGGGTGAGCAGTTCTTC	NA	TRBD1	TRBJ2-1	TRBV24-1
CASSYASGPPTDTQYF	TGTGCCAGCAGTTACGCTAGCGGACCCCCCACAGATACGCAGTATTTT	few	TRBD2	TRBJ2-3	TRBV27
CASSWTPGLARNEQFF	TGTGCCAGCAGCTGGACCCCGGGACTAGCACGCAATGAGCAGTTCTTC	few	TRBD2	TRBJ2-1	TRBV7-9
CASSQANRDSFYEQYF	TGCGCCAGCAGCCAAGCAAACCGGGACAGTTTCTACGAGCAGTACTTC	NA	TRBD1	TRBJ2-7	TRBV4-1
CASSYAPQGGTDTQYF	TGTGCCAGCAGTTACGCGCCCCAGGGAGGCACAGATACGCAGTATTTT	NA	NA	TRBJ2-3	TRBV6-6
CASSYGDGYTF	TGTGCCAGCAGTTACGGGGATGGCTACACCTTC	once	NA	TRBJ1-2	TRBV6-5
CASGLASGNLNTEAFF	TGTGCCAGCGGCTTAGCGTCCGGGAACCTGAACACTGAAGCTTTCTTT	NA	NA	TRBJ1-1	TRBV7-2
CASGGTQYF	TGTGCCAGCGGGGGTACGCAGTATTTT	NA	NA	TRBJ2-3	TRBV28
CASSLDLRPTEKLFF	TGTGCCAGCAGCTTAGACCTCCGACCTACGGAAAAACTGTTTTTT	NA	NA	TRBJ1-4	TRBV11-2
CASSRVEERETQYF	TGTGCCAGCAGCCGCGTTGAGGAGCGGGAGACCCAGTACTTC	NA	NA	TRBJ2-5	TRBV12-3/TRBV12-4
CASSRPGLEMNEQFF	TGTGCCAGCAGCCGTCCGGGACTAGAAATGAATGAGCAGTTCTTC	NA	TRBD2	TRBJ2-1	TRBV5-5
CASSYPESYSYEQYF	TGTGCCAGCAGTTATCCGGAGTCGTACTCCTACGAGCAGTACTTC	NA	NA	TRBJ2-7	TRBV6-2/TRBV6-3
CASSLLASSGSNEQFF	TGTGCCAGCAGCTTACTCGCGTCTAGCGGGTCAAATGAGCAGTTCTTC	many	TRBD2	TRBJ2-1	TRBV7-9
CSAPLAGGSDEQYF	TGCAGTGCTCCTCTAGCGGGAGGGTCGGACGAGCAGTACTTC	NA	TRBD2	TRBJ2-7	TRBV20-1
CASSGRVSNGNEQFF	TGTGCCAGCAGTGGCCGGGTTTCCAACGGCAATGAGCAGTTCTTC	few	NA	TRBJ2-1	TRBV25-1
CASSPGHTISTGELFF	TGTGCCAGCAGCCCGGGACATACGATAAGCACCGGGGAGCTGTTTTTT	NA	NA	TRBJ2-2	TRBV6-5
CATSDPAGGPYNEQFF	TGTGCCACCAGTGACCCAGCGGGAGGCCCCTACAATGAGCAGTTCTTC	NA	TRBD2	TRBJ2-1	TRBV24-1
CASSLERHLSYNEQFF	TGTGCCAGCAGCTTAGAGCGGCACCTCTCCTACAATGAGCAGTTCTTC	NA	NA	TRBJ2-1	TRBV7-8
CASSQDEGPQETQYF	TGCGCCAGCAGCCAAGATGAGGGACCCCAAGAGACCCAGTACTTC	NA	NA	TRBJ2-5	TRBV4-1
CASSFSPAAYEQYF	TGTGCCAGCAGTTTCTCTCCGGCAGCCTACGAGCAGTACTTC	few	NA	TRBJ2-7	TRBV12-3/TRBV12-4
CSGSEGANTEAFF	TGCAGCGGCTCGGAGGGGGCGAACACTGAAGCTTTCTTT	few	TRBD1	TRBJ1-1	TRBV29-1
CASSSLDRGPPYEQYF	TGTGCCAGCAGTTCGCTGGACAGGGGGCCCCCCTACGAGCAGTACTTC	NA	TRBD1	TRBJ2-7	TRBV12-3/TRBV12-4
CASSSGLAGATDTQYF	TGTGCCAGCAGTAGCGGACTAGCGGGGGCCACAGATACGCAGTATTTT	once	TRBD2	TRBJ2-3	TRBV6-6
CASSPDRGTGGEQYF	TGTGCCAGCTCACCGGACAGGGGCACGGGGGGCGAGCAGTACTTC	NA	TRBD1	TRBJ2-7	TRBV18
CASLGTPLGHRYAYF	TGTGCCAGCTTGGGTACACCCCTGGGGCACAGATACGCGTATTTT	few	NA	TRBJ2-3	TRBV28
CASSLRASHAGQPQHF	TGTGCCAGCAGTCTTCGGGCATCCCACGCCGGGCAGCCCCAGCATTTT	NA	NA	TRBJ1-5	TRBV12-3/TRBV12-4
CASSLIQGAGEQYF	TGTGCCAGCAGCTTAATACAGGGGGCAGGGGAGCAGTACTTC	NA	TRBD1	TRBJ2-5	TRBV7-2
CASSHLSGSYNEQFF	TGTGCCAGCAGCCATTTAAGCGGCTCCTACAATGAGCAGTTCTTC	NA	NA	TRBJ2-1	TRBV3-1
CASSLGVTGGETQYF	TGTGCCAGCAGTTTAGGCGTCACGGGGGGAGAGACCCAGTACTTC	NA	TRBD2	TRBJ2-5	TRBV28
CASSLGDRATNEKLFF	TGTGCCAGCAGCTTAGGGGACAGGGCTACTAATGAAAAACTGTTTTTT	NA	TRBD1	TRBJ1-4	TRBV25-1
CASSTRLVGTQYF	TGTGCCAGCAGCACGCGACTAGTGGGGACCCAGTACTTC	NA	NA	TRBJ2-5	TRBV14
CSTSQGEETQYF	TGCAGCACGTCACAGGGAGAAGAGACCCAGTACTTC	NA	NA	TRBJ2-5	TRBV29-1
CATKPGRPVGKLFF	TGTGCCACCAAACCGGGACGGCCTGTGGGAAAACTGTTTTTT	NA	NA	TRBJ1-4	TRBV24-1
CAISGTGGQYNEQFF	TGTGCCATCAGTGGGACAGGGGGACAATACAATGAGCAGTTCTTC	NA	TRBD1	TRBJ2-1	TRBV10-3
CATETGDEQYF	TGTGCCACTGAGACGGGGGATGAGCAGTACTTC	NA	NA	TRBJ2-7	TRBV24-1
CAISTTSRELPQYF	TGTGCCATCAGCACGACTAGCCGGGAGCTCCCGCAGTATTTT	NA	TRBD2	TRBJ2-3	TRBV10-3
CASSVTRSTGELFF	TGTGCCAGCAGCGTGACACGTTCTACCGGGGAGCTGTTTTTT	NA	NA	TRBJ2-2	TRBV28
CSAYGLKGDTEAFF	TGCAGTGCCTATGGACTTAAGGGCGACACTGAAGCTTTCTTT	once	NA	TRBJ1-1	TRBV20-1
CSARALNEQFF	TGCAGTGCTAGGGCCCTAAATGAGCAGTTCTTC	few	NA	TRBJ2-1	TRBV20-1
CSVGDVDDGYTF	TGCAGCGTGGGAGACGTTGACGATGGCTACACCTTC	NA	NA	TRBJ1-2	TRBV29-1
CSAPRTGSENTIYF	TGCAGTGCCCCGAGGACGGGGAGCGAAAACACCATATATTTT	NA	NA	TRBJ1-3	TRBV20-1
CASTNRDRPNGYTF	TGTGCCAGTACAAATAGGGACAGACCTAATGGCTACACCTTC	few	TRBD1	TRBJ1-2	TRBV19
CSARDRSGIGDEQFF	TGCAGTGCTAGAGATCGAAGCGGGATAGGTGATGAGCAGTTCTTC	NA	TRBD2	TRBJ2-1	TRBV20-1
CASSSFMGTHEQYF	TGTGCCAGCAGTTCCTTCATGGGCACCCACGAGCAGTACTTC	few	NA	TRBJ2-7	TRBV12-3/TRBV12-4
CASREGLAGYSEQYF	TGCGCCAGCCGTGAAGGACTAGCGGGATATAGCGAGCAGTACTTC	few	TRBD2	TRBJ2-7	TRBV5-1
CASSPRLWTNTEAFF	TGCGCCAGCAGCCCAAGACTCTGGACGAACACTGAAGCTTTCTTT	NA	NA	TRBJ1-1	TRBV5-1